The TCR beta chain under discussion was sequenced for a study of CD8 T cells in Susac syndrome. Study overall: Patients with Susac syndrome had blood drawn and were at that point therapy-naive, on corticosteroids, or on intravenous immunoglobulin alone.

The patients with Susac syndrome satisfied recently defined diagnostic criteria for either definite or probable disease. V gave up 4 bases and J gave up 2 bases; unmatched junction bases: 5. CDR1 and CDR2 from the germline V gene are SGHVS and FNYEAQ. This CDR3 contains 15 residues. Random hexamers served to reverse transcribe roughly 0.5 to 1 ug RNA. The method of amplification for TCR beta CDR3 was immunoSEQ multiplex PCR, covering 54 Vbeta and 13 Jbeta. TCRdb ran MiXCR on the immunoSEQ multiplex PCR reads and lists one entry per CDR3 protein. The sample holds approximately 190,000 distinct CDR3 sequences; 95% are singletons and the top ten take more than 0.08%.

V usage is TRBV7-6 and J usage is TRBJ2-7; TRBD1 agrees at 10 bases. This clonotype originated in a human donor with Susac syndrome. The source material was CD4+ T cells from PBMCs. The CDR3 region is CASSWGTGEPYEQYF. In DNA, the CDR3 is TGTGCCAGCAGCTGGGGGACAGGGGAGCCCTACGAGCAGTACTTC.